What follows is one TCR beta chain and its context. Antigen unknown. Because it lacks the conserved phenylalanine or tryptophan at the end, this CDR3 is likely a read error. This sample stems from a study of tumor and adjacent non-tumor tissue in lung cancer. Study summary: Samples averaged roughly 4.3 million productive TCRbeta reads each. Regarding the study as a whole: TCR diversity was significantly greater in tumor than normal lung tissue. Tumor repertoires had a smaller top 100 clone share than normal lung. Higher tumor TCR diversity was associated with shorter survival.

Three rounds of nested PCR, following a modified ARM-PCR protocol, produced the TCRbeta library. Using its own MiXCR run on the multiplex PCR reads, TCRdb lists one record per CDR3 protein. The table lists 85,000 or so distinct CDR3 sequences, 76% of them singletons. This sample's RNA came from whole unsorted tissue. This non-tumor lung sample came from over 3 cm beyond the tumor edge. Germline V CDR1 and CDR2: SGHAT, FQNNGV. V was trimmed by 7 bases and J by 6 bases, leaving 16 bases between them. This CDR3 spans 13 amino acids. This chain connects TRBV11-2 to TRBJ2-7, with D hard to call. This TCR was sampled from a woman aged 45-65 years with non-small cell lung cancer. The sample taken for sequencing was distant non-tumor lung tissue. The CDR3: CASNFESSGEQYL. CDR3 DNA: TGTGCCAGCAACTTTGAGTCGTCGGGCGAGCAGTACTTA.